This TCR beta chain was profiled in a study of blood T cell repertoires in COVID-19. While infection was still active, Seattle patients were enrolled and then followed longitudinally. Looked up from germline, CDR1 is SNHLY and CDR2 is FYNNEI. V was clipped by 3 bases and J by 0 bases, with 6 bases between them. The CDR3 covers 14 residues. Original analysis: Estimated nucleated cell counts came from reference gene primer amplification. Sequencing was performed with immunoSEQ multiplex PCR; in TCRdb, only in-frame clones are kept and a portion is missing. V, J and clone size are those of that table, while D and trimming were read from the DNA. The table includes over 55,000 clones, around 90% detected once.

The TCR comes from a woman older than 75 with COVID-19, enrolled during active disease. The sequencing input was peripheral blood. The J gene is TRBJ2-4, the V gene TRBV2; TRBD1 is a possible D gene (5 bases). Written as DNA, the CDR3 is TGTGCCAGCAGTGACAGGGTAGCCAAAAACATTCAGTACTTC. Amino acid sequence: CASSDRVAKNIQYF.